A single sample gave rise to the 18 T cell receptor beta chains below, sequenced in a study of T cells in Graves' hyperthyroidism and ophthalmopathy. Template material for amplifying TCR beta CDR3 regions consisted of RNA transcripts. The HTBI primer set drove a first-round RT-PCR of the TCR CDR3. Via MiXCR, TCRdb re-called the multiplex PCR reads, giving one row per CDR3 protein. The sample shows fewer than 350,000 distinct CDR3 sequences, around a fifth of them seen only once. The sequencing input was blood. Receptors were obtained from a woman between 50 and 59 years old with Graves' hyperthyroidism.

This clonotype was counted at least ten times. J is TRBJ2-7 and V is TRBV18, with 7 nucleotides matching TRBD1. Germline CDR1 KGHSH, CDR2 LQKENI. The CDR3 extends over 14 amino acids. V shed 2 bases, J shed 6 bases, and the junction held 7 bases outside the gene matches. The CDR3 region has the DNA TGTGCCAGCTCACCAGAAAGGGGGCGGATCGAGCAGTACTTC. Translation gives CASSPERGRIEQYF. Full variable domain (remainder filled in from reference TRBV18 and TRBJ2-7): NAGVMQNPRHLVRRRGQEARLRCSPMKGHSHVYWYRQLPEEGLKFMVYLQKENIIDESGMPKERFSAEFPKEGPSILRIQQVVRGDSAAYFCASSPERGRIEQYFGPGTRLTVT.

This clonotype was seen at least ten times. CDR3 in amino acids: CASSLREGAYEQYF. CDR3 sequence (DNA): TGTGCCAGCAGTTTACGGGAGGGCGCCTACGAGCAGTACTTC. The chain recombines TRBV6-1 with TRBJ2-7, with 8 bases matching TRBD2. This CDR3 region has 14 residues. CDR1 and CDR2 from the germline V gene are MNHNS and SASEGT. The V gene end was trimmed by 5 bases and the J gene end by 2 bases; junction bases not matched to a gene: 5.

This clonotype came up once. V and J are TRBV7-9 and TRBJ1-1; D is ambiguous. V lost 3 bases and J 4 bases, leaving 12 bases between the germline ends. Germline V gene data show CDR1 as SEHNR and CDR2 as FQNEAQ (reference sequence). The CDR3 loop spans 14 amino acids. The CDR3 is CASSFGGMSTEAFF. As DNA, the CDR3 is TGTGCCAGCAGCTTCGGCGGAATGTCCACTGAAGCTTTCTTT.

This clonotype has at least ten counts. DNA of the CDR3: TGTGCCATCACCAGGGACGCGTCCTACGAGCAGTACTTC. As protein: CAITRDASYEQYF. The V call is TRBV10-3, the J call TRBJ2-7, with D possibly called TRBD1 or TRBD2 (5 bases each). Germline V gives CDR1 ENHRY, CDR2 SYGVKD. V lost 7 bases and J 1 base, leaving 11 bases between the germline ends. CDR3 length: 13 residues.

This chain connects TRBV6-1 to TRBJ1-5, with D possibly matching TRBD1 (5 bases). The CDR3 runs 14 residues. Germline CDR1 is MNHNS and CDR2 is SASEGT. Trimming pared 4 bases from V and 5 bases from J, leaving 12 bases between. CDR3 loop: CASSVSQGYQPQHF. The CDR3, as DNA: TGTGCCAGCAGTGTATCCCAGGGATATCAGCCCCAGCATTTT.

The genes are TRBV9 and TRBJ2-7; possible D gene TRBD1, 5 bases. With 0 bases removed from V and 9 bases from J, the gap between germline ends came to 13 bases. CDR3 size: 13 residues. Per the germline V gene, CDR1 is SGDLS and CDR2 is YYNGEE. Here the CDR3 reads CASSVGDGARQYF. The CDR3 bases are TGTGCCAGCAGCGTAGGCGATGGGGCGCGGCAGTACTTC. The whole variable domain, remainder taken from reference TRBV9 and TRBJ2-7, is DSGVTQTPKHLITATGQRVTLRCSPRSGDLSVYWYQQSLDQGLQFLIQYYNGEERAKGNILERFSAQQFPDLHSELNLSSLELGDSALYFCASSVGDGARQYFGPGTRLTVT.

The table lists this clonotype with many counts. The V gene is TRBV5-1, the J gene TRBJ2-2, with 11 bases identical to TRBD1. The CDR3 consists of 16 residues. Germline CDR1 SGHRS, CDR2 YFSETQ. V lost 4 bases, J lost 5 bases, and 7 bases stayed unmatched. The CDR3 DNA reads TGCGCCAGCAGCGTTGGACAGGGGGCGCAGACCGGGGAGCTGTTTTTT. It codes for CASSVGQGAQTGELFF.

The chain uses TRBV5-4 and TRBJ2-7; the D call may be TRBD1 or TRBD2 (5 bases each). This CDR3 is built from 15 residues. Trimming removed 6 bases at V and 5 bases at J, with 21 bases between. Looked up from germline, CDR1 is SGHNT and CDR2 is YYREEE (reference sequence). CDR3 DNA sequence: TGTGCCAGCACCTTCCCCGGGGCCATGAGCAACGAGCAGTACTTC. Translating gives CASTFPGAMSNEQYF. Using reference TRBV5-4 and TRBJ2-7 for the parts outside the CDR3, the full variable domain is ETGVTQSPTHLIKTRGQQVTLRCSSQSGHNTVSWYQQALGQGPQFIFQYYREEENGRGNFPPRFSGLQFPNYSSELNVNALELDDSALYLCASTFPGAMSNEQYFGPGTRLTVT.

The rearrangement joins TRBV10-1 to TRBJ2-5; TRBD1 matches 7 bases. The CDR3 has 14 amino acids. Germline V gives CDR1 WNHNN, CDR2 SYGVQD (reference sequence). Unmatched junction bases numbered 7, after V lost 7 bases and J lost 2 bases. CDR3 nucleotide sequence: TGCGCCAGCACTCCGGACAGGTCACAAGAGACCCAGTACTTC. This gives the protein CASTPDRSQETQYF.

This clonotype was recorded a few times. The chain links TRBV30 to TRBJ2-3; 13 nucleotides match TRBD2. The germline V gene encodes CDR1 GTSNPN and CDR2 SVGIG (reference sequence). V dropped 5 bases and J dropped 6; count of bases not matched to a gene: 5. The CDR3 runs to 14 residues. The CDR3 loop reads CAWGTSGRGDTQYF. The CDR3 DNA reads TGTGCCTGGGGAACTAGCGGGAGGGGTGATACGCAGTATTTT.

This clonotype was seen ten or more times. The chain carries TRBV18 and TRBJ2-7; the match to TRBD2 covers 9 bases. Unmatched junction bases numbered 12, after V lost 3 bases and J lost 3 bases. Germline CDR1 reads KGHSH; CDR2 reads LQKENI. The CDR3 runs 17 residues. The CDR3, as DNA: TGTGCCAGCTCACCCTCCGTACGAGGAGCGGGAGGCTACGAGCAGTACTTC. As protein: CASSPSVRGAGGYEQYF. Based on the CDR3 plus reference TRBV18 and TRBJ2-7, the full variable domain is NAGVMQNPRHLVRRRGQEARLRCSPMKGHSHVYWYRQLPEEGLKFMVYLQKENIIDESGMPKERFSAEFPKEGPSILRIQQVVRGDSAAYFCASSPSVRGAGGYEQYFGPGTRLTVT.

This clonotype was observed many times. This chain links TRBV3-1 with TRBJ2-3, with 14 nucleotides matching TRBD2. J lost 2 bases, V lost 3 bases, and 10 bases had no gene match. CDR1 and CDR2 (germline): LGHDT, YNNKEL (reference sequence). The CDR3 runs to 19 residues. CDR3 DNA: TGTGCCAGCAGCCATTTCACCGGGACTAGCGGGAGACACACAGATACGCAGTATTTT. This codes for CASSHFTGTSGRHTDTQYF.

This chain joins TRBV5-1 and TRBJ2-4, with D possibly matching TRBD1 (6 bases). Germline loops: CDR1 SGHRS, CDR2 YFSETQ. There are 14 residues in the CDR3. Trimming shortened V by 0 bases and J by 5 bases, and 9 bases separated the two germline ends. In DNA, the CDR3 is TGCGCCAGCAGCTTGGCGGCAGGGGAAAACATTCAGTACTTC. Its protein is CASSLAAGENIQYF.

This clonotype showed up many times. The chain couples TRBV6-6 to TRBJ2-2; D remains ambiguous. Germline V gives CDR1 MNHNY, CDR2 SVGAGI (reference sequence). V was clipped by 2 bases and J by 0 bases, with 4 bases between them. CDR3 length equals 14 residues. CDR3 protein: CASSYTTNTGELFF. Written as DNA, the CDR3 is TGTGCCAGCAGTTACACGACGAACACCGGGGAGCTGTTTTTT.

The chain carries TRBV28 and TRBJ2-7, with 7 bases lining up with TRBD1. The CDR3 runs to 14 residues. Germline V gene sequence: CDR1 MDHEN, CDR2 SYDVKM. The J segment lost 2 bases and the V segment lost 7 bases, leaving 8 bases of the junction unmatched. In nucleotides, the CDR3 is TGTGCCAGCACCCCGACAGGGCCCCCCTACGAGCAGTACTTC. Translation gives CASTPTGPPYEQYF.

This chain joins TRBV2 and TRBJ2-1; D may be TRBD2 (6 bases). The CDR3 sequence is 14 residues long. Trimming left V 8 bases short and J 5 bases short, with 16 bases between. CDR1 is SNHLY, CDR2 FYNNEI, per germline. The CDR3, as DNA: TGTGCCAGCCAACCGGGACTCCCAAACAATGAGCAGTTCTTC. This gives the protein CASQPGLPNNEQFF.

This clonotype was seen more than once but under ten times. This rearrangement joins TRBV6-1 to TRBJ1-5; no reliable D call. CDR3 size: 15 residues. V dropped 7 bases and J dropped 4 bases, with 17 bases sitting between them. Germline loops: CDR1 MNHNS, CDR2 SASEGT. The CDR3 sequence: CASTGNGVTNQPQHF. The CDR3 DNA follows: TGTGCCAGCACGGGGAATGGGGTGACTAATCAGCCCCAGCATTTT.

This clonotype has only a few counts. This chain uses TRBV5-6 with TRBJ2-5, with D possibly being TRBD1 (6 bases). The ends were cut back, 4 bases at V and 7 bases at J, with 8 bases in the middle. CDR1 is SGHDT and CDR2 is YYEEEE in the germline V gene. The CDR3 is 11 amino acids. The CDR3 here is CASSRGGTQYF. The CDR3 nucleotides are TGTGCCAGCAGCAGAGGGGGGACCCAGTACTTC.